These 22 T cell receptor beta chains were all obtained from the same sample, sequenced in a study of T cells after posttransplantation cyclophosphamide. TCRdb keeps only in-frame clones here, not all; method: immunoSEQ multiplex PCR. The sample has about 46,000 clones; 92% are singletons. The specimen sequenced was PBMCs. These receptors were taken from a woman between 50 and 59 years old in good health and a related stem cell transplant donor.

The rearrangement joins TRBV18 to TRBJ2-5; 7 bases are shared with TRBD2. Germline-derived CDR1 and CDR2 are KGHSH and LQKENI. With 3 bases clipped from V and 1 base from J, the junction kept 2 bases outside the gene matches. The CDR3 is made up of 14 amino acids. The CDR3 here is CASSPLAVQETQYF. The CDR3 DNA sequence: TGTGCCAGCTCACCCCTAGCGGTCCAAGAGACCCAGTACTTC. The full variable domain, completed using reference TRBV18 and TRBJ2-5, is NAGVMQNPRHLVRRRGQEARLRCSPMKGHSHVYWYRQLPEEGLKFMVYLQKENIIDESGMPKERFSAEFPKEGPSILRIQQVVRGDSAAYFCASSPLAVQETQYFGPGTRLLVL.

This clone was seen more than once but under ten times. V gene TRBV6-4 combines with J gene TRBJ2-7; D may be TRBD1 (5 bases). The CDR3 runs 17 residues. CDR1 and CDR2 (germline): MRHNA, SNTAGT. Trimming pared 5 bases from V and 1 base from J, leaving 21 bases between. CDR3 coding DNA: TGTGCCAGCAGTTACGGCCTTCTGCTGGACAAATCCTACGAGCAGTACTTC. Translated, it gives CASSYGLLLDKSYEQYF.

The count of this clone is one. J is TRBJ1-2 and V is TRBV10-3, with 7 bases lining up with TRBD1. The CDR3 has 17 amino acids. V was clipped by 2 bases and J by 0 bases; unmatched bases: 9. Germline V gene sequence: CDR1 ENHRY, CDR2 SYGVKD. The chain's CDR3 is CAISEPKWDSPNYGYTF. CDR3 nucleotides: TGTGCCATCAGTGAGCCGAAATGGGACAGCCCTAACTATGGCTACACCTTC.

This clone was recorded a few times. Here the CDR3 reads CASSGTLAPQETQYF. The DNA of the CDR3 is TGCGCCAGCAGCGGAACCCTAGCGCCTCAAGAGACCCAGTACTTC. The chain employs TRBV5-1 and TRBJ2-5; TRBD2 might be the D (6 bases). The germline CDR1 and CDR2 sequences are SGHRS and YFSETQ. Between the trimmed V and J ends, which lost 4 bases and 2 bases, there was a span of 15 bases. The CDR3 loop spans 15 amino acids.

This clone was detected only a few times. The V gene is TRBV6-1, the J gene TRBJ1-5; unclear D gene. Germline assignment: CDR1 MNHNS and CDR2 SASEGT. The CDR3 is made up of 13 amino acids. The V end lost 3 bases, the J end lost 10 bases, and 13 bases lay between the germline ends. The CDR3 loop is CASSDLSEGPQHF. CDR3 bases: TGTGCCAGCAGTGATCTTTCCGAGGGTCCCCAGCATTTT.

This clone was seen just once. The CDR3 sequence is CASSPRVHF. In nucleotides, the CDR3 is TGTGCCAGCAGTCCCCGGGTGCATTTT. The chain has TRBV27 and TRBJ1-5; the D is unclear. The CDR3 totals 9 residues. Trimming stripped 5 bases from V and 15 bases from J, with 8 bases between. CDR1 MNHEY and CDR2 SMNVEV come from the germline V gene (reference sequence).

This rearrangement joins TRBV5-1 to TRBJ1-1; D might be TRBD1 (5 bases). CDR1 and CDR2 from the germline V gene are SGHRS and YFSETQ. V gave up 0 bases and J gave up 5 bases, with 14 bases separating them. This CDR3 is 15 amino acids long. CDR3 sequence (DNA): TGCGCCAGCAGCTTGGAAGGGGCCCTTCTAACTGAAGCTTTCTTT. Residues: CASSLEGALLTEAFF.

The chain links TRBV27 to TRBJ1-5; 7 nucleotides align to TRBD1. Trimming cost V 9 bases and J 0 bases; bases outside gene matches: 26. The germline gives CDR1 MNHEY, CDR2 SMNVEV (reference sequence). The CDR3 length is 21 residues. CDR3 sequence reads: CASRPGARSGTVMNSNQPQHF. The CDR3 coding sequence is TGTGCCAGTCGACCAGGGGCGCGATCGGGGACAGTTATGAATAGCAATCAGCCCCAGCATTTT.

CDR3 protein: CASSLLRTGDYNEQFF. Written as DNA, the CDR3 is TGTGCCAGCAGCTTACTTCGGACAGGGGACTACAATGAGCAGTTCTTC. The chain has TRBV7-9 and TRBJ2-1; 9 bases are a match to TRBD1. The junction had 5 bases not matched to a gene; V was cut back by 2 bases and J by 3 bases. Germline CDR1 reads SEHNR; CDR2 reads FQNEAQ (reference sequence). The CDR3 has 16 amino acids.

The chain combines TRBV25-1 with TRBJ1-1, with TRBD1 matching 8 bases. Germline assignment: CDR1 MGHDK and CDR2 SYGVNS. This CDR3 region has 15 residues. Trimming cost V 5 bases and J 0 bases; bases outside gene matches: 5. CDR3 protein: CASSYDRGLNTEAFF. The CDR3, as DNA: TGTGCCAGCAGTTACGACAGGGGTTTGAACACTGAAGCTTTCTTT.

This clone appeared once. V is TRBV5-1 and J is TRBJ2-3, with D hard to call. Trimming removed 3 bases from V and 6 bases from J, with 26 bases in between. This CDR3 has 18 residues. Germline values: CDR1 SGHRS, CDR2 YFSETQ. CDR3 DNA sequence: TGCGCCAGCAGCTCGAACCTCGACAAAGCACCCAAACAGGATACGCAGTATTTT. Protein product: CASSSNLDKAPKQDTQYF.

CDR3: CASSSGTVVSPLHF. In nucleotides, the CDR3 is TGCGCCAGCAGCTCCGGGACAGTGGTGTCACCCCTCCACTTT. The chain carries TRBV5-1 and TRBJ1-6; 7 nucleotides line up with TRBD1. V lost 3 bases and J lost 10; bases outside the gene matches: 7. Germline assignment: CDR1 SGHRS and CDR2 YFSETQ. The CDR3 runs to 14 residues. The variable domain in full, with the rest retrieved from reference TRBV5-1 and TRBJ1-6, is KAGVTQTPRYLIKTRGQQVTLSCSPISGHRSVSWYQQTPGQGLQFLFEYFSETQRNKGNFPGRFSGRQFSNSRSEMNVSTLELGDSALYLCASSSGTVVSPLHFGNGTRLTVT.

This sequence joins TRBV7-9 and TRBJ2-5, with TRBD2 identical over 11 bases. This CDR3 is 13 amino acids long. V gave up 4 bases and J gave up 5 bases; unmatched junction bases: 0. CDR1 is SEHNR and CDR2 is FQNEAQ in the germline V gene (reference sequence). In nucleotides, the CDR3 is TGTGCCAGCAGCTCTAGCGGGGGGGAGACCCAGTACTTC. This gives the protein CASSSSGGETQYF.

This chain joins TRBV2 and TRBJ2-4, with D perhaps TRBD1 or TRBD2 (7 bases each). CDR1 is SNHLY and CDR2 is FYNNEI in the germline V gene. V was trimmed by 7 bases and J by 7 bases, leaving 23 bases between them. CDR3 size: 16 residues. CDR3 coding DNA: TGTGCCAGCATTGACAGGGCGGGGGACCGTGGGAACATTCAGTACTTC. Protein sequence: CASIDRAGDRGNIQYF.

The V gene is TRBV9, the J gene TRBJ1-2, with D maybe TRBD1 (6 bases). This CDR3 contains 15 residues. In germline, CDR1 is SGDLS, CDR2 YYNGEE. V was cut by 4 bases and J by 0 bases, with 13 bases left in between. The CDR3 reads CASSTKDSTNYGYTF. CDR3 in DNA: TGTGCCAGCAGCACCAAGGACAGTACTAACTATGGCTACACCTTC.

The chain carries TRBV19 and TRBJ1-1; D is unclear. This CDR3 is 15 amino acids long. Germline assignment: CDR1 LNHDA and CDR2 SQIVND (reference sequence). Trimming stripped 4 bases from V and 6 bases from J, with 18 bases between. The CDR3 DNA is TGTGCCAGTAGTAAACCGGGAGACCCTCCTCCTGAAGCTTTCTTT. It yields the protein CASSKPGDPPPEAFF. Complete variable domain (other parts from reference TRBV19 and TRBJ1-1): DGGITQSPKYLFRKEGQNVTLSCEQNLNHDAMYWYRQDPGQGLRLIYYSQIVNDFQKGDIAEGYSVSREKKESFPLTVTSAQKNPTAFYLCASSKPGDPPPEAFFGQGTRLTVV.

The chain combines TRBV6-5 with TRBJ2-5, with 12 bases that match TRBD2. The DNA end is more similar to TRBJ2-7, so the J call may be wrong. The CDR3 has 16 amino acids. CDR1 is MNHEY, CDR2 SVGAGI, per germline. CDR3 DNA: TGTGCCAGCAGTTCGCGACTAGCGGGAGCTTATTACGAGCAGTACTTC. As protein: CASSSRLAGAYYEQYF.

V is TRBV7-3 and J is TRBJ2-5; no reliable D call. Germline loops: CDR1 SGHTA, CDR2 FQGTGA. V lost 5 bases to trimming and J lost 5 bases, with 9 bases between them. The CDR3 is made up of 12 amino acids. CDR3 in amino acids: CASSLNRETQYF. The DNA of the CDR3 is TGTGCCAGCAGCCTAAACCGGGAGACCCAGTACTTC.

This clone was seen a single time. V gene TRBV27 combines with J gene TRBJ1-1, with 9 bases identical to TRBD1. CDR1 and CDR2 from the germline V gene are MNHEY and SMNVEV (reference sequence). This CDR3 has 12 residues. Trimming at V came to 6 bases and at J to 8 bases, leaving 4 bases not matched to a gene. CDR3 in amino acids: CASSPGTGEAFF. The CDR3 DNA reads TGTGCCAGCAGCCCCGGGACAGGGGAAGCTTTCTTT.

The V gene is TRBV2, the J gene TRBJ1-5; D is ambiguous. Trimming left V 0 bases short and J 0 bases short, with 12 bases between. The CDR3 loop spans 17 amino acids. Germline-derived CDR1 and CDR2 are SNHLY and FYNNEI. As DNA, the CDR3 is TGTGCCAGCAGTGAAGCGCGACAACGATATAGCAATCAGCCCCAGCATTTT. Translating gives CASSEARQRYSNQPQHF.

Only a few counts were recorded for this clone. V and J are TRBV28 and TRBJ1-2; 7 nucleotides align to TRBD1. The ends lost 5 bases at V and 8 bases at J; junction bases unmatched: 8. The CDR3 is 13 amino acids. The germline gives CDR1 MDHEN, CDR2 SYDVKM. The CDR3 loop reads CASSPSDRVGYTF. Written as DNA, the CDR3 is TGTGCCAGCAGTCCCTCCGACAGGGTGGGCTACACCTTC.

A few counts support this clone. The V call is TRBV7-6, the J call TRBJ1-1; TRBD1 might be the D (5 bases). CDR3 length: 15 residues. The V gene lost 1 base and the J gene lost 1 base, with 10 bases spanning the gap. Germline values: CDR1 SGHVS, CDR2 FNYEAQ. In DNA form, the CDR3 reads TGTGCCAGCAGCTTAGATCCCCAGGGGAACACTGAAGCTTTCTTT. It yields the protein CASSLDPQGNTEAFF.